This TCR beta chain was observed in a study of blood T cells in healthy people across ages. Remarks on this clonotype: Its antigen is as yet unknown.

Study-wide findings and caveats: Both naive CD4+ cell counts and diversity were greater in long-lived donors than in aged donors. TCR beta diversity correlated strongly with naive T cell percentage.

The CDR3 extends over 15 amino acids. Between the trimmed V and J ends, which lost 6 bases and 4 bases, there was a span of 19 bases. Per germline, CDR1 SQVTM and CDR2 ANQGSEA. Alongside a J-beta primer mix, a sample-barcoded 5' primer served in a second PCR lasting roughly 6 to 12 cycles. One entry per CDR3 protein results from TCRdb running MiXCR on the 5' RACE reads. This table has about 570,000 distinct CDR3 sequences, 25% to 30% appearing once. Extraction yielded at least 6 micrograms of total RNA per sample. This chain uses TRBV29-1 with TRBJ2-1; maybe TRBD2 (6 bases). The specimen was blood. The source is a woman in her 70s in good health. CDR3 amino acids: CSVAAGVATYNEQFF. The DNA of the CDR3 is TGCAGCGTGGCAGCGGGCGTCGCAACTTACAATGAGCAGTTCTTC.